This T cell receptor (beta chain) is drawn from a study of cytomegalovirus exposure and HLA in healthy donors. Primers included in the PCR were 60 Vbeta and 13 Jbeta primers. The assay was immunoSEQ multiplex PCR, and TCRdb's table has in-frame clones only and misses some. The sample includes 100,000 to 150,000 clones, 65% to 80% of them seen just once. This CDR3 spans 13 amino acids. Trimming cost V 5 bases and J 1 base, with 9 bases left between them. Germline V gene lookup returns CDR1 SGHTA and CDR2 FQGNSA. The sample comprised PBMCs. The TCR was taken from a woman aged 55-69 years in good health and CMV-seropositive. The rearrangement links TRBV7-2 to TRBJ2-7; no clear D. The DNA of the CDR3 is TGTGCCAGCAGCCCTTTAGCATCCTACGAGCAGTACTTC. Translating gives CASSPLASYEQYF.